The T cell receptor (beta chain) under discussion was sequenced for a study of human T cells and chemical hapten exposure. As the library was built, unique molecular identifiers were attached to individual cDNA molecules. Authors' analysis steps: Across samples, TCR counts had a median of about 93,000 and ranged from about 20,000 to 750,000. TCRdb independently ran MiXCR on the RACE reads; one entry per CDR3 protein. The V and J calls here are based on TCRdb, not the publication. This table has more than 75,000 distinct CDR3 sequences, about 8.7% appearing once. Stated time point: healthy volunteer bleed at 6 weeks. The authors extracted total RNA from unfractionated whole blood. Trimming at V came to 5 bases and at J to 4 bases, leaving 7 bases not matched to a gene. The V gene's germline CDR1 is SGHAT and CDR2 FQNNGV. The CDR3 length is 14 residues.

The sequenced sample consisted of whole blood. The origin of this receptor is a male donor in good health. Some clones in this sample may be carry-over from other donors' samples. This chain uses TRBV11-2 with TRBJ1-1; 7 bases match TRBD1. The CDR3 nucleotides read TGTGCCAGCAGCCCGACAGGGCCAGGCACTGAAGCTTTCTTT. Translating it yields CASSPTGPGTEAFF. The full variable domain, its missing parts supplied by reference TRBV11-2 and TRBJ1-1, is EAGVAQSPRYKIIEKRQSVAFWCNPISGHATLYWYQQILGQGPKLLIQFQNNGVVDDSQLPKDRFSAERLKGVDSTLKIQPAKLEDSAVYLCASSPTGPGTEAFFGQGTRLTVV.